Here is one T cell receptor beta chain with its context. The sample comes from a study of T cell changes during pregnancy in multiple sclerosis. Libraries were prepared by immunoSEQ multiplex PCR; TCRdb keeps only in-frame clonotypes and omits some of them. The sample lists about 40,000 clones; just over 90% were seen once. V was clipped by 3 bases and J by 4 bases; unmatched bases: 3. The CDR3 loop spans 15 amino acids. CDR1 KGHSH and CDR2 LQKENI come from the germline V gene. This chain uses TRBV18 with TRBJ2-2; 9 bases are shared with TRBD1. The clonotype originates from a female donor with multiple sclerosis, enrolled in a pregnancy study. Sequencing was carried out using PBMCs (not recorded whether the cells were cultured). The CDR3 sequence is CASSPRDRVTGELFF. In DNA form, the CDR3 reads TGTGCCAGCTCACCCCGGGACAGGGTCACCGGGGAGCTGTTTTTT.